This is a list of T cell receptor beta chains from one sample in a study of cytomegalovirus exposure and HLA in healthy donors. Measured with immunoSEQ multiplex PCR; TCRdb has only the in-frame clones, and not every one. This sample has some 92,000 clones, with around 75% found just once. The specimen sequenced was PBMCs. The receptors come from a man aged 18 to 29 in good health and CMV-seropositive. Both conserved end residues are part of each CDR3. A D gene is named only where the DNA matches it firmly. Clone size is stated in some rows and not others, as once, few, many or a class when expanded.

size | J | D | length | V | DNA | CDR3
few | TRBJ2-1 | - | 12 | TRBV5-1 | TGCGCCAGCAGGACTACATACAATGAGCAGTTCTTC | CASRTTYNEQFF
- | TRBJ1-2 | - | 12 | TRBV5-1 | TGCGCCAGCAGCTTGAACACATTCGGCTACACCTTC | CASSLNTFGYTF
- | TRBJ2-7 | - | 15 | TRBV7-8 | TGTGCCAGCAGCCCGCTGACAGGCGTTTCCTACGAGCAGTACTTC | CASSPLTGVSYEQYF
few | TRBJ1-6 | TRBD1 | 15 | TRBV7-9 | TGTGCCAGCAGCCCCCAGACAGGGTGGAATTCACCCCTCCACTTT | CASSPQTGWNSPLHF
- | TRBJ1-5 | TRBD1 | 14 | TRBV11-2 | TGTGCCAGCAGCTTACAGGGGGCTAATCAGCCCCAGCATTTT | CASSLQGANQPQHF
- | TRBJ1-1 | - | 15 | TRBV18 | TGTGCCAGCTCACCAAGAGGGGAGGTCGGCACTGAAGCTTTCTTT | CASSPRGEVGTEAFF
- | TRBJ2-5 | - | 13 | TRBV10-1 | TGCGCCAGCAGTGAACAGGGTACGGAGACCCAGTACTTC | CASSEQGTETQYF
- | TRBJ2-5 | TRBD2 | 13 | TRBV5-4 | TGTGCCAGCAGCAGACTAGCGGCGGAGACCCAGTACTTC | CASSRLAAETQYF
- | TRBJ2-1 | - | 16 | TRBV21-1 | TGTGCCAGCAGCTCGCCGTCGCTAGCTAGTTGGTATGAGCAGTTCTTC | CASSSPSLASWYEQFF
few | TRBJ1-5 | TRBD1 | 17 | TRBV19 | TGTGCCAGTAGTATATCGGGACAGGGAAGACGGGTTCAGCCCCAGCATTTT | CASSISGQGRRVQPQHF
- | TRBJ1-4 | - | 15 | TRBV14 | TGTGCCAGCAGCCAAGATTTGGGACTTGAGGAAAAACTGTTTTTT | CASSQDLGLEEKLFF
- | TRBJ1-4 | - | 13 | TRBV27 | TGTGCCAGCAGTTTGAGGGGGAATGAAAAACTGTTTTTT | CASSLRGNEKLFF
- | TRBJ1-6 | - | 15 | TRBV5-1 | TGCGCCAGCAGCTTGGGCTCAGGCCCTTACTCACCCCTCCACTTT | CASSLGSGPYSPLHF
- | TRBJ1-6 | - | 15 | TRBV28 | TGTGCCAGCAGACCCTTCGGGAGAGATAATTCACCCCTCCACTTT | CASRPFGRDNSPLHF
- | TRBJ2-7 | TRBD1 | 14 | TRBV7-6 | TGTGCCAGCAGCTTAGGCGGGACAGGGTTTGAGCAGTACTTC | CASSLGGTGFEQYF
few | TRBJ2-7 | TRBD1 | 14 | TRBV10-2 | TGCGCCAGCAGCCCAGGACAGGGTTGGTCCGAGCAGTACTTC | CASSPGQGWSEQYF
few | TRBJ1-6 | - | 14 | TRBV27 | TGTGCCAGCAGTTTACGGGGGTTCGGTTCACCCCTCCACTTT | CASSLRGFGSPLHF
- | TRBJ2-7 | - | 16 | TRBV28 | TGTGCCAGCAGTTTAATTACGGGATCCAGGAGGTACGAGCAGTACTTC | CASSLITGSRRYEQYF
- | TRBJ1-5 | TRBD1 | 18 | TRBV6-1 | TGTGCCAGCAGTGTGTCTGAATTAACAGGGACAGCGTATCAGCCCCAGCATTTT | CASSVSELTGTAYQPQHF
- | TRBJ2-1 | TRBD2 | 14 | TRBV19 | TGTGCCAGCACGAGGACTAGCGGGGGCGATGAGCAGTTCTTC | CASTRTSGGDEQFF
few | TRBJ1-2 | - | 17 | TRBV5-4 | TGTGCCAGCAGCTTGGGGCTAACCCGCGAAGGAGAGGATGGCTACACCTTC | CASSLGLTREGEDGYTF
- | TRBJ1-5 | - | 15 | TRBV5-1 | TGCGCCAGCAGCGTTAAGGGGGTGAACAATCAGCCCCAGCATTTT | CASSVKGVNNQPQHF
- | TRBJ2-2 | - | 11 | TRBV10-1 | TGCGCCAGCCGGGGAACCGGGGAGCTGTTTTTT | CASRGTGELFF
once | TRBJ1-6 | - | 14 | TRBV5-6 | TGTGCCAGCAGCTTGGATACACAGAGTTCACCCCTCCACTTT | CASSLDTQSSPLHF
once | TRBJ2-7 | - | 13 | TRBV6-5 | TGTGCCAGCAGTTACTCTTCCTTCCGGGAGCAGTACTTC | CASSYSSFREQYF
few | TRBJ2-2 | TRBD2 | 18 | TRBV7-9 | TGTGCCAGCAGCCTTATACGTATCGGGGGGAAAAACACCGGGGAGCTGTTTTTT | CASSLIRIGGKNTGELFF
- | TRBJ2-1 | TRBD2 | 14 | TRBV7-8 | TGTGCCAGCAGCTTAAGCGGGGCAAACAATGAGCAGTTCTTC | CASSLSGANNEQFF
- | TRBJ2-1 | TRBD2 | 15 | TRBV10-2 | TGCGCCAGCAGTAACCTAGCGGGGGTTGCAAATGAGCAGTTCTTC | CASSNLAGVANEQFF
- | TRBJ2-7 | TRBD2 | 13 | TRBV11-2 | TGTGCCAGCAGCTCCCTGGGGGGAGGGGAGCAGTACTTC | CASSSLGGGEQYF
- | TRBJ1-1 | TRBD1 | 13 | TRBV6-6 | TGTGCCACTCGGACAGGGATGAACACTGAAGCTTTCTTT | CATRTGMNTEAFF
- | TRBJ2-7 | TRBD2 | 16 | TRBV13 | TGTGCCAGCAGCCTAACTGGGACTAGCGGTTCCTACGAGCAGTACTTC | CASSLTGTSGSYEQYF
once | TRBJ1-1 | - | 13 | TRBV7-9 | TGTGCCAGCAGCTTAGGTCAGAACACTGAAGCTTTCTTT | CASSLGQNTEAFF
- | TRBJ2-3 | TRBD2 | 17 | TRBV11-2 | TGTGCCAGCAGCCGAAGGGCTCTAGCGGGGGTCACAGATACGCAGTATTTT | CASSRRALAGVTDTQYF
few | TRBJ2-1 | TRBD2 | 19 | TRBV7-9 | TGTGCCAGCAGCCTGGGAATAGCGGGGGTCCTAACCCCCTACAATGAGCAGTTCTTC | CASSLGIAGVLTPYNEQFF
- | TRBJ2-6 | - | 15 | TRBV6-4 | TGTGCCGGATGGACCAGGGGCTCTGGGGCCAACGTCCTGACTTTC | CAGWTRGSGANVLTF
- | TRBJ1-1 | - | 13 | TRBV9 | TGTGCCAGCAGCGCGAAGTGGCACACTGAAGCTTTCTTT | CASSAKWHTEAFF
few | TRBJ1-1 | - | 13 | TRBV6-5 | TGTGCCAGCAGTTATTACCAGGAAAGTGAAGCTTTCTTT | CASSYYQESEAFF
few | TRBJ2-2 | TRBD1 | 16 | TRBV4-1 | TGCGCCAGCAGCCAAGATCCGGGACAGGGTTCCGGGGAGCTGTTTTTT | CASSQDPGQGSGELFF
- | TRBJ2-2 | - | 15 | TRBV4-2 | TGTGCCAGCAGCCGATCCGGGGAGAACACCGGGGAGCTGTTTTTT | CASSRSGENTGELFF
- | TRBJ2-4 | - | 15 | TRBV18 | TGTGCCAGCTCACCACCTACAGGGTCCAAAAACATTCAGTACTTC | CASSPPTGSKNIQYF
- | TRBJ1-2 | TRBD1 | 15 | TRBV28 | TGTGCCAGCAGTTTGGGCAGGGGGCGTAACTATGGCTACACCTTC | CASSLGRGRNYGYTF
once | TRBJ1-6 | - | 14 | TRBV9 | TGTGCCAGCAGCGTTGGCGGAATTGATTCACCCCTCCACTTT | CASSVGGIDSPLHF
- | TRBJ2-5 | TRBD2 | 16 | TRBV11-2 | TGTGCCAGCAGCAAGGGACTAGCGGGTATACAAGAGACCCAGTACTTC | CASSKGLAGIQETQYF
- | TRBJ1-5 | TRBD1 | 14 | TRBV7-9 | TGTGCCAGCAGCCGCGACAGGGGGAATCAGCCCCAGCATTTT | CASSRDRGNQPQHF
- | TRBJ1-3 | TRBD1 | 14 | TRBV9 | TGTGCCAGCAGCGTAGGACAGGGTGGGAACACCATATATTTT | CASSVGQGGNTIYF
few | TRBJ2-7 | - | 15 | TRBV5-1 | TGCGCCAGCAGCTCGCCACAGGGAAGCTCCTACGAGCAGTACTTC | CASSSPQGSSYEQYF
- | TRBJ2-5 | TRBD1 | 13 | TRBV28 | TGTGCCAGCAGGACAGGGCAGGTGGAGACCCAGTACTTC | CASRTGQVETQYF
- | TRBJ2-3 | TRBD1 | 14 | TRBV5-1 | TGCGCCAGCAGCTTGGGACAGGGGGCAGATACGCAGTATTTT | CASSLGQGADTQYF
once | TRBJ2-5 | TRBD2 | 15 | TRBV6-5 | TGTGCCAGCGGGGAAAGGACTAGCGGACAAGAGACCCAGTACTTC | CASGERTSGQETQYF
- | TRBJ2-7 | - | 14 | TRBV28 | TGTGCCAGCACCTCAGACAAGGGAGACTACGAGCAGTACTTC | CASTSDKGDYEQYF
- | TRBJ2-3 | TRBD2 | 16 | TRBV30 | TGTGCCTGGACTCCGGGACTAGCGGGGGGGACAGATACGCAGTATTTT | CAWTPGLAGGTDTQYF
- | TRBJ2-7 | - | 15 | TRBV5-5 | TGTGCCAGCAGCGTGATCCAGGGTTCATCCTACGAGCAGTACTTC | CASSVIQGSSYEQYF